The clone carrying this T cell receptor beta chain was observed a single time. Its antigen remains unknown. The data are from a study of cytomegalovirus exposure and HLA in healthy donors. On the study more broadly: An early data release held tens of millions of unique TCRs from HLA-typed donors. Among the 398 donors who were genotyped, 70% to 90% fell in the genetic ancestry cluster that is associated with self-reported Caucasian donors.

Findings and caveats of the study: Despite most TCR sequences being rare, some public TCRs occurred in many donors. Analysis was carried out at a later point, and it linked a missense DCLRE1C variant to TCR beta V- and J-gene trimming.

Use of 60 Vbeta and 13 Jbeta primers characterized the PCR. Clones were sequenced by immunoSEQ multiplex PCR, and TCRdb holds only the in-frame ones, with some missing. The sample holds some 180,000 clones, over 65% seen once. The TCR sequence derives from a woman aged 25 to 45 in good health and CMV-seronegative. Sequenced material: PBMCs.

The CDR3 DNA sequence: TGCGCCAGCAGCTTGGACAATAGCAATCAGCCCCAGCATTTT. This encodes CASSLDNSNQPQHF. This sequence joins TRBV5-1 and TRBJ1-5; unclear D gene. Germline CDR1 reads SGHRS; CDR2 reads YFSETQ. V lost 0 bases and J lost 0, with 4 bases in between. The CDR3 spans 14 residues. Full variable domain (outside the CDR3, taken from reference TRBV5-1 and TRBJ1-5): KAGVTQTPRYLIKTRGQQVTLSCSPISGHRSVSWYQQTPGQGLQFLFEYFSETQRNKGNFPGRFSGRQFSNSRSEMNVSTLELGDSALYLCASSLDNSNQPQHFGDGTRLSIL.